These 8 T cell receptor beta chains came from one sample sequenced in a study of regulatory dendritic cells for organ transplantation. Libraries were prepared by immunoSEQ multiplex PCR; TCRdb keeps only in-frame clonotypes and omits some of them. The repertoire holds about 20,000 clones, 74% seen once, with roughly 0.9% in the top ten. Specimen: memory CD4+ T cells from blood. Subset of the sample: CD45RO+ memory T cells. The receptors stem from a human donor in good health.

The V gene is TRBV5-1, the J gene TRBJ2-3, with D perhaps matching TRBD1 (5 bases). V was pared by 6 bases and J by 4 bases, with 15 bases between. Per germline, CDR1 SGHRS and CDR2 YFSETQ. The CDR3 is 14 residues long. CDR3 sequence reads: CASMGHPGADTQYF. In DNA, the CDR3 is TGCGCCAGCATGGGGCATCCGGGCGCAGATACGCAGTATTTT.

This clone was found once. The J gene is TRBJ1-5, the V gene TRBV15; D remains ambiguous. Trimming stripped 0 bases from V and 1 base from J, with 7 bases between. The CDR3 has 15 residues. CDR1 and CDR2 from the germline V gene are LNHNV and YYDKDF (reference sequence). The CDR3 coding sequence is TGTGCCACCAGCAGAGATGGAGACAGCAATCAGCCCCAGCATTTT. It translates to CATSRDGDSNQPQHF.

The chain joins TRBV13 to TRBJ2-2; D remains unclear. CDR1 and CDR2 from the germline V gene are PRHDT and FYEKMQ (reference sequence). V was shortened by 4 bases and J by 0 bases, with 3 bases between the two germline ends. This CDR3 comprises 13 residues. The CDR3 spells CASSSSNTGELFF. CDR3 coding DNA: TGTGCCAGCAGCTCCTCGAACACCGGGGAGCTGTTTTTT.

A single count supports this clone. This chain connects TRBV7-9 to TRBJ2-5; 9 nucleotides agree with TRBD1. The CDR3 is 14 amino acids. V was pared by 4 bases and J by 5 bases, with 5 bases of the junction left unmatched. The V gene's germline CDR1 is SEHNR and CDR2 FQNEAQ (reference sequence). CDR3 amino acids: CASSSGQGGETQYF. CDR3 coding DNA: TGTGCCAGCAGCTCGGGACAGGGTGGCGAGACCCAGTACTTC.

The chain joins TRBV15 to TRBJ1-1; no firm D call. This CDR3 is built from 14 residues. Per the germline V gene, CDR1 is LNHNV and CDR2 is YYDKDF (reference sequence). Trimming shortened V by 5 bases and J by 4 bases, and 14 bases separated the two germline ends. The CDR3 sequence: CATSAGVRSTEAFF. The CDR3 bases are TGTGCCACCAGCGCCGGGGTTAGGAGCACTGAAGCTTTCTTT.

This sequence joins TRBV15 and TRBJ2-5; 7 bases fit TRBD1. This CDR3 region has 16 residues. V shed 0 bases and J 2 bases; nucleotides not matched to a gene: 6. Germline V gene sequence: CDR1 LNHNV, CDR2 YYDKDF (reference sequence). DNA for the CDR3: TGTGCCACCAGCAGAGAGGTGGGCAGGGGGCAAGAGACCCAGTACTTC. Its translation: CATSREVGRGQETQYF.

This clone was recorded a few times. The rearrangement joins TRBV4-1 to TRBJ1-1; possible D gene TRBD1, 6 bases. The CDR3 loop spans 16 amino acids. The germline gives CDR1 MGHRA, CDR2 YSYEKL. Trimming left V 0 bases short and J 5 bases short, with 16 bases between. The chain's CDR3 is CASSQDNGLRGTEAFF. Written as DNA, the CDR3 is TGCGCCAGCAGCCAAGATAATGGGCTGAGGGGGACTGAAGCTTTCTTT.

The chain combines TRBV7-8 with TRBJ1-2; 7 bases match TRBD1. Trimming cost V 3 bases and J 4 bases; bases outside gene matches: 8. The CDR3 consists of 15 residues. From germline, CDR1 is SGHVS and CDR2 FQNEAQ. The CDR3 bases are TGTGCCAGCAGCTTCAACGGACAGGCATCCTATGGCTACACCTTC. Translated, it gives CASSFNGQASYGYTF.